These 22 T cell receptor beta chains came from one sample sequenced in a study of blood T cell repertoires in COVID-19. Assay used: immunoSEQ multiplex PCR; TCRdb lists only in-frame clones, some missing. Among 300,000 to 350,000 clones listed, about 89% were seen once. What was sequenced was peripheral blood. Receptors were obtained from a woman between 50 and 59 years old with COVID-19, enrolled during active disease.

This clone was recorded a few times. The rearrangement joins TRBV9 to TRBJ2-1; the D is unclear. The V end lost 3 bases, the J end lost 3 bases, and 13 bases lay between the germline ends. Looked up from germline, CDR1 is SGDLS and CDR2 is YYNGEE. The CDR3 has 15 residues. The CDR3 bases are TGTGCCAGCAGCGCCCGGAGTTCTAACTACAATGAGCAGTTCTTC. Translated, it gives CASSARSSNYNEQFF. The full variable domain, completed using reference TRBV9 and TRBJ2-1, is DSGVTQTPKHLITATGQRVTLRCSPRSGDLSVYWYQQSLDQGLQFLIQYYNGEERAKGNILERFSAQQFPDLHSELNLSSLELGDSALYFCASSARSSNYNEQFFGPGTRLTVL.

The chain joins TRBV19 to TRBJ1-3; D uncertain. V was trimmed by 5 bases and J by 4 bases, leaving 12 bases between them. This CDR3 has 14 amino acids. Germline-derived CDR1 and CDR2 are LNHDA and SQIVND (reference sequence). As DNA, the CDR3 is TGTGCCAGTAGTCTCCGGGGAGGGGGAAACACCATATATTTT. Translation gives CASSLRGGGNTIYF. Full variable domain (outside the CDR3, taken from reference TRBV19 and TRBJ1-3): DGGITQSPKYLFRKEGQNVTLSCEQNLNHDAMYWYRQDPGQGLRLIYYSQIVNDFQKGDIAEGYSVSREKKESFPLTVTSAQKNPTAFYLCASSLRGGGNTIYFGEGSWLTVV.

DNA for the CDR3: TGTGCCAGCAGTCCCAGCGGGAGGGCCTCAGATACGCAGTATTTT. This codes for CASSPSGRASDTQYF. The V gene is TRBV27, the J gene TRBJ2-3, with 10 bases matching TRBD2. The germline gives CDR1 MNHEY, CDR2 SMNVEV (reference sequence). There are 15 residues in the CDR3. V shed 5 bases and J 4 bases; nucleotides not matched to a gene: 6.

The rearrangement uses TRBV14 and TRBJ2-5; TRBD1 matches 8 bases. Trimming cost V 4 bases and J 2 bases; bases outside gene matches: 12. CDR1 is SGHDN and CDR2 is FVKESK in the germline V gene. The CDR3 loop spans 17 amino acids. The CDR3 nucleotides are TGTGCCAGCAGCCCTCGACAGGGGTATATCGAACAAGAGACCCAGTACTTC. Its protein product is CASSPRQGYIEQETQYF.

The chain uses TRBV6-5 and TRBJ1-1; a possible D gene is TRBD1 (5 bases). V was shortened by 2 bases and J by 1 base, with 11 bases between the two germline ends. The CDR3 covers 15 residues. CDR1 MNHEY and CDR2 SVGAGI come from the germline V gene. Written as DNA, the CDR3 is TGTGCCAGCAGTTACGACAGAATGTCGAACACTGAAGCTTTCTTT. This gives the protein CASSYDRMSNTEAFF.

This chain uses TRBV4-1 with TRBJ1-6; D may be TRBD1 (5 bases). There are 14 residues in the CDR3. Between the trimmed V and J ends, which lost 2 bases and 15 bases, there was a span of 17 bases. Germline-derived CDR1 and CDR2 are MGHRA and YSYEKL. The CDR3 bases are TGCGCCAGCAGCCAACAGTCGGCAGGGCCAAGCCTCCACTTT. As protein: CASSQQSAGPSLHF.

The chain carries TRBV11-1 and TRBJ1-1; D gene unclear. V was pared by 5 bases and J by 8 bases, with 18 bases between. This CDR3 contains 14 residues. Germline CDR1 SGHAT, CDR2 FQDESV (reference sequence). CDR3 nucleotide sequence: TGTGCCAGCAGCCCGGACTTAGCACGAGGGGAAGCTTTCTTT. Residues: CASSPDLARGEAFF.

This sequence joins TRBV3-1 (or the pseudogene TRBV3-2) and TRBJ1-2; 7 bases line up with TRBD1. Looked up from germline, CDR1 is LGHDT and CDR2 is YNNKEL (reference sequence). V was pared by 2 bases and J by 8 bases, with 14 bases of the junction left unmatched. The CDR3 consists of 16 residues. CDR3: CASSQSQNRQGRGYTF. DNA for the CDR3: TGTGCCAGCAGCCAATCCCAAAACAGACAGGGTAGGGGCTACACCTTC.

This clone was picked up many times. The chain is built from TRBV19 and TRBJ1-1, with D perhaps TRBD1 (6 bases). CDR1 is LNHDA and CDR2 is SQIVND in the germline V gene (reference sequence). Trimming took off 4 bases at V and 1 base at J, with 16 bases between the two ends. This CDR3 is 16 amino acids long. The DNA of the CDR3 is TGTGCCAGTAGTAAAACAGGGTCGTTAAGGAACACTGAAGCTTTCTTT. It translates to CASSKTGSLRNTEAFF.

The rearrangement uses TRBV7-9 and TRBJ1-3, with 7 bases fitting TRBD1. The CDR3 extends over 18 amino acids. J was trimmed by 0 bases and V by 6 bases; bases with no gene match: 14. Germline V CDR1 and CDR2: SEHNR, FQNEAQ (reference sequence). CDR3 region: CASRQPPGQLSSGNTIYF. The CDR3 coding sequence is TGTGCCAGCAGACAACCGCCGGGACAGTTGAGCTCTGGAAACACCATATATTTT. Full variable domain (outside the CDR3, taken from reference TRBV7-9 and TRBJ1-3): DTGVSQNPRHKITKRGQNVTFRCDPISEHNRLYWYRQTLGQGPEFLTYFQNEAQLEKSRLLSDRFSAERPKGSFSTLEIQRTEQGDSAMYLCASRQPPGQLSSGNTIYFGEGSWLTVV.

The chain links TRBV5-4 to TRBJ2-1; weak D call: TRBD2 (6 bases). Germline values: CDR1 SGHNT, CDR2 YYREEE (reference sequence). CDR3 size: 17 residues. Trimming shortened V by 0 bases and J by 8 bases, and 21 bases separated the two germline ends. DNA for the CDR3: TGTGCCAGCAGCTTGGCCAGTGGAGGGGATAGGCAGTATGAGCAGTTCTTC. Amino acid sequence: CASSLASGGDRQYEQFF.

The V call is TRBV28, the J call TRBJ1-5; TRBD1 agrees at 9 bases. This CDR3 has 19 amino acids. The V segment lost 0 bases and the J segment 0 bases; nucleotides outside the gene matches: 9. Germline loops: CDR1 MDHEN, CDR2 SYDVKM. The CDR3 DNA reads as TGTGCCAGCAGTTTATGGGAATGGACAGGGGATTATAGCAATCAGCCCCAGCATTTT. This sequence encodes CASSLWEWTGDYSNQPQHF.

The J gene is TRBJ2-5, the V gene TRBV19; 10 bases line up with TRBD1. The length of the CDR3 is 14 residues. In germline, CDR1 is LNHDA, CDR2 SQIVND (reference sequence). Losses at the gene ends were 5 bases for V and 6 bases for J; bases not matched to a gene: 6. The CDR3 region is CASSSTGGLKTQYF. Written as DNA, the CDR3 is TGTGCCAGTAGTTCGACAGGGGGCCTAAAGACCCAGTACTTC.

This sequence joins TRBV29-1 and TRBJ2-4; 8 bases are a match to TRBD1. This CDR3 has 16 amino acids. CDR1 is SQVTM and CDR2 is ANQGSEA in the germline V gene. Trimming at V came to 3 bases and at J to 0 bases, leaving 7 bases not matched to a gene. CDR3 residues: CSVETRQGLAKNIQYF. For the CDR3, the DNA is TGCAGCGTTGAGACTAGACAGGGGCTAGCCAAAAACATTCAGTACTTC.

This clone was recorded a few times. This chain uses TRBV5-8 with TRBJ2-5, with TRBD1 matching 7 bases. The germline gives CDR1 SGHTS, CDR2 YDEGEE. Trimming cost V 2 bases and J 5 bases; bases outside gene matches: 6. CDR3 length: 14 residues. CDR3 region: CASSFRTGFETQYF. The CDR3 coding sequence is TGTGCCAGCAGCTTCCGGACAGGTTTCGAGACCCAGTACTTC. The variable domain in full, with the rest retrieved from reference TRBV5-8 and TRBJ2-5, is EAGVTQSPTHLIKTRGQQATLRCSPISGHTSVYWYQQALGLGLQFLLWYDEGEERNRGNFPPRFSGRQFPNYSSELNVNALELEDSALYLCASSFRTGFETQYFGPGTRLLVL.

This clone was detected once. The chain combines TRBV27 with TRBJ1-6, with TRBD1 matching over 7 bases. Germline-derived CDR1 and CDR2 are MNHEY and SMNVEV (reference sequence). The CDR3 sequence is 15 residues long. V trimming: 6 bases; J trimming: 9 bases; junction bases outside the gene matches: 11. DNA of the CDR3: TGTGCCAGCAGCTCATCGACAGGGTTGATTTCACCCCTCCACTTT. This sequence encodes CASSSSTGLISPLHF.

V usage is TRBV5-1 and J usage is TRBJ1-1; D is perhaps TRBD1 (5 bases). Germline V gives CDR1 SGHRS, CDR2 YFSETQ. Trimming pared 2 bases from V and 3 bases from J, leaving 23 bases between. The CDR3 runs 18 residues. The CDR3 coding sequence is TGCGCCAGCAGCTTCTGGAGGGGCAGGGTGGTAGCGGACACTGAAGCTTTCTTT. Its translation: CASSFWRGRVVADTEAFF.

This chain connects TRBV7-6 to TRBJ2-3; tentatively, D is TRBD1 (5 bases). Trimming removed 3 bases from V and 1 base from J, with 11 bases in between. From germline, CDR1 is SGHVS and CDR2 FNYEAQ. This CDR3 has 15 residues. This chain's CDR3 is CASSFRAEGTDTQYF. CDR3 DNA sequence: TGTGCCAGCAGCTTCAGGGCCGAGGGCACAGATACGCAGTATTTT.

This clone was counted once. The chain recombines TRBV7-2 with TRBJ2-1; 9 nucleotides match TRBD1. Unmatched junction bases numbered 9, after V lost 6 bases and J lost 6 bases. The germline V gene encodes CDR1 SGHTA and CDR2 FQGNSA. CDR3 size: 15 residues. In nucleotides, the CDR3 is TGTGCCAGCAGTAGTCCGGGACAGGGCGCCAATGAGCAGTTCTTC. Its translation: CASSSPGQGANEQFF.

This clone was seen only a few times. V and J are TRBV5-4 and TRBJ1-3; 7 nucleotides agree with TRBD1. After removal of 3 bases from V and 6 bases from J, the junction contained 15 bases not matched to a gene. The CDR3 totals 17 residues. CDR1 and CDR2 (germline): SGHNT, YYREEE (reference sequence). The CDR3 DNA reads TGTGCCAGCAGCTCCAACGACAGGGCCCCAGCAGTAAACACCATATATTTT. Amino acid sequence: CASSSNDRAPAVNTIYF.

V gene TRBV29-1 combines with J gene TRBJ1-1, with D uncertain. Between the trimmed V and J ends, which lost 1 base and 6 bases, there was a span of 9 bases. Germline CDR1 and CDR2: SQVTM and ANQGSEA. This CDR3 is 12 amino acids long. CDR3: CSVEAHSSEAFF. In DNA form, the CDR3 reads TGCAGCGTTGAAGCCCACAGCTCTGAAGCTTTCTTT.

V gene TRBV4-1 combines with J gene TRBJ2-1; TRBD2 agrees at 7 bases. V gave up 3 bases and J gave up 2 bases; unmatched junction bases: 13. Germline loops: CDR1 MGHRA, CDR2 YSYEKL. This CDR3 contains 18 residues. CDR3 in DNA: TGCGCCAGCAGCCAGGGGAGGGAGACTAGCCTTACCTACAATGAGCAGTTCTTC. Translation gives CASSQGRETSLTYNEQFF.